Detailed here is one T cell receptor beta chain. Its antigen remains unidentified. This entry is derived from a study of shared clonotypes between healthy human individuals. Overall study: Plates per donor: three CD4 naive, three CD4 memory, two CD8 naive, one CD8 memory.

Measured with immunoSEQ multiplex PCR; TCRdb has only the in-frame clones, and not every one. The table records nearly 1,000,000 clones, more than 75% of them present only once. Germline V gene data show CDR1 as GTSNPN and CDR2 as SVGIG (reference sequence). This CDR3 is 11 amino acids long. The V and J ends lost 2 bases and 3 bases respectively, with 5 bases between them. Study-wide points: All-four-donor shared clonotypes had higher generation probabilities than non-shared clonotypes did.

This chain uses TRBV30 with TRBJ2-7; no reliable D call. The specimen was memory CD4+ T cells sorted from blood. Stated subset: CD45RA-negative fraction. The sequence was obtained from a man between 18 and 29 years old in good health. The CDR3 DNA reads TGTGCCTGGAGTAACCTCTACGAGCAGTACTTC. It yields the protein CAWSNLYEQYF. The full variable domain, its missing parts supplied by reference TRBV30 and TRBJ2-7, is SQTIHQWPATLVQPVGSPLSLECTVEGTSNPNLYWYRQAAGRGLQLLFYSVGIGQISSEVPQNLSASRPQDRQFILSSKKLLLSDSGFYLCAWSNLYEQYFGPGTRLTVT.